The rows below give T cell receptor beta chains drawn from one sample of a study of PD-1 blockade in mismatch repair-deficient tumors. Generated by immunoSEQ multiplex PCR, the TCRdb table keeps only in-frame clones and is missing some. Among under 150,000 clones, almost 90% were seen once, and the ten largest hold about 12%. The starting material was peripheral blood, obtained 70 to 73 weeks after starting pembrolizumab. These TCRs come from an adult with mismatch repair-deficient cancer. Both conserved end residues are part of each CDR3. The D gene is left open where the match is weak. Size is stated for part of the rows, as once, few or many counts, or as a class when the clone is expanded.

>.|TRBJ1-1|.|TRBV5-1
CASSFSPRTEAFF
TGCGCCAGCAGCTTTTCCCCGAGGACTGAAGCTTTCTTT
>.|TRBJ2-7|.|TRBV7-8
CASSLGVAYEQYF
TGTGCCAGCAGCTTAGGTGTTGCCTACGAGCAGTACTTC
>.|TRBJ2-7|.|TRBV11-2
CASSLVRQRYEQYF
TGTGCCAGCAGCTTAGTCCGCCAGAGGTACGAGCAGTACTTC
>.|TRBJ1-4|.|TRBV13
CASSLHTGPRAEKLFF
TGTGCCAGCAGCCTTCATACCGGGCCGAGAGCTGAAAAACTGTTTTTT
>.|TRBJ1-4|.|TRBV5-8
CASSLGRSLANEKLFF
TGTGCCAGCAGCTTGGGCAGGTCTCTCGCTAATGAAAAACTGTTTTTT
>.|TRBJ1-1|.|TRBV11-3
CASSFTGRTEAFF
TGTGCCAGCAGCTTCACAGGGCGCACTGAAGCTTTCTTT
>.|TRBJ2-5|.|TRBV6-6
CASRGTGQETQYF
TGTGCCAGCAGAGGGACGGGCCAAGAGACCCAGTACTTC
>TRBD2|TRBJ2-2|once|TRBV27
CASSLLLAGNTGELFF
TGTGCCAGCAGTTTATTACTAGCGGGGAACACCGGGGAGCTGTTTTTT
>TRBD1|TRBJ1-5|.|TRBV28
CASSETGSSNQPQHF
TGTGCCAGCAGTGAGACAGGGAGTAGCAATCAGCCCCAGCATTTT
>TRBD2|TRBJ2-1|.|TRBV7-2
CASSFTGGPPGIYNEQFF
TGTGCCAGCAGCTTCACGGGGGGGCCCCCGGGGATCTACAATGAGCAGTTCTTC
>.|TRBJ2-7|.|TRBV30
CAWRGGSGGVGDEQYF
TGTGCCTGGAGAGGGGGGTCAGGTGGTGTGGGAGACGAGCAGTACTTC
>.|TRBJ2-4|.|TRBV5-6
CASSPERVVGNIQYF
TGTGCCAGCAGCCCAGAAAGGGTTGTGGGAAACATTCAGTACTTC
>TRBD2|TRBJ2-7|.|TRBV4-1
CASSQVGLLAGYEQYF
TGCGCCAGCAGCCAAGTGGGTCTCCTAGCGGGCTACGAGCAGTACTTC
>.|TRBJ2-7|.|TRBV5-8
CASSFTGYEQYF
TGTGCCAGCAGCTTCACCGGTTACGAGCAGTACTTC
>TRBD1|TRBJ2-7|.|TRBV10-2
CASRGGQGNSYEQYF
TGCGCCAGCAGGGGGGGACAGGGCAACTCCTACGAGCAGTACTTC
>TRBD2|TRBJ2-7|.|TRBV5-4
CASSLYSGSPYEQYF
TGTGCCAGCAGCTTGTATAGCGGGAGCCCCTACGAGCAGTACTTC
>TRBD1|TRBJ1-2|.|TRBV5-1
CASSLSVTGDYGYTF
TGCGCCAGCAGCTTGTCTGTGACAGGGGACTATGGCTACACCTTC
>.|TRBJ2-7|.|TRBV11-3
CASSLVGGSYEQYF
TGTGCCAGCAGCTTAGTAGGGGGGTCCTACGAGCAGTACTTC
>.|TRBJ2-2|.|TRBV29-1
CSVEGLGTGELFF
TGCAGCGTTGAGGGGTTGGGGACCGGGGAGCTGTTTTTT
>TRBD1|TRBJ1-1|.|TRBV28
CASSFEGATEAFF
TGTGCCAGCAGTTTTGAGGGGGCGACTGAAGCTTTCTTT
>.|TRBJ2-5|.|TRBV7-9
CASSPRTEETQYF
TGTGCCAGCAGCCCAAGGACGGAAGAGACCCAGTACTTC
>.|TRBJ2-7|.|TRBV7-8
CASSLVLPNQGREQYF
TGTGCCAGCAGCTTAGTTCTCCCAAACCAGGGTAGAGAGCAGTACTTC
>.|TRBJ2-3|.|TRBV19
CASSIVGEPTDTQYF
TGTGCCAGTAGTATAGTAGGGGAGCCCACAGATACGCAGTATTTT
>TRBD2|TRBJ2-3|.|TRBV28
CASNRLAGVAADTQYF
TGTGCCAGCAACAGACTAGCGGGAGTCGCGGCAGATACGCAGTATTTT
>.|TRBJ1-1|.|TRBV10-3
CAISEFSEGRTEAFF
TGTGCCATCAGTGAGTTTTCGGAGGGGAGAACTGAAGCTTTCTTT
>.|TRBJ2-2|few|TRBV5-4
CASSFSLGSGELFF
TGTGCCAGCAGCTTTAGTTTGGGAAGCGGGGAGCTGTTTTTT
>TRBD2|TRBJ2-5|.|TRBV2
CARRGLAVTSRKQETQYF
TGTGCCAGACGAGGACTAGCGGTAACGTCGAGAAAACAAGAGACCCAGTACTTC
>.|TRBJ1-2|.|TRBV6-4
CASSDSAGYGYTF
TGTGCCAGCAGTGACTCGGCCGGCTATGGCTACACCTTC
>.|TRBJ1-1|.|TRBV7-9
CASSLSGRGAFF
TGTGCCAGCAGCCTTTCGGGTAGGGGAGCTTTCTTT
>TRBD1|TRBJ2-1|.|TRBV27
CASSVQGANEQFF
TGTGCCAGCAGTGTCCAGGGGGCTAATGAGCAGTTCTTC
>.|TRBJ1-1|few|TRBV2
CASRGGQMNTEAFF
TGTGCCAGCAGGGGCGGCCAGATGAACACTGAAGCTTTCTTT
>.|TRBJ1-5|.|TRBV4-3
CASSQDSSLSNQPQHF
TGCGCCAGCAGCCAAGATTCCAGTCTTAGCAATCAGCCCCAGCATTTT
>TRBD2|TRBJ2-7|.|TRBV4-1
CASSQGGSSYEQYF
TGCGCCAGCAGCCAGGGGGGGAGCTCCTACGAGCAGTACTTC
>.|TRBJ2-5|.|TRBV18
CASSPGHWETQYF
TGTGCCAGCTCCCCGGGACACTGGGAGACCCAGTACTTC
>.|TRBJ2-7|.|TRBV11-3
CASSLVRSSSEQYF
TGTGCCAGCAGCTTAGTTCGCTCGAGTAGCGAGCAGTACTTC
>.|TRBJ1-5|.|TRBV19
CASSISRGNQPQHF
TGTGCCAGTAGTATTAGTCGGGGCAATCAGCCCCAGCATTTT
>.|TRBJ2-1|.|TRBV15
CATSRSRNEQFF
TGTGCCACCAGCAGAAGCAGGAATGAGCAGTTCTTC
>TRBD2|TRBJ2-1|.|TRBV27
CASSPGSGRINEQFF
TGTGCCAGCAGCCCCGGGAGCGGGAGAATTAATGAGCAGTTCTTC
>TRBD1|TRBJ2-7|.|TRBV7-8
CASSLGGGTGAYEQYF
TGTGCCAGCAGCTTAGGTGGGGGGACAGGGGCCTACGAGCAGTACTTC
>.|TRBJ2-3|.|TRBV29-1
CSVDTDTQYF
TGCAGCGTTGATACAGATACGCAGTATTTT